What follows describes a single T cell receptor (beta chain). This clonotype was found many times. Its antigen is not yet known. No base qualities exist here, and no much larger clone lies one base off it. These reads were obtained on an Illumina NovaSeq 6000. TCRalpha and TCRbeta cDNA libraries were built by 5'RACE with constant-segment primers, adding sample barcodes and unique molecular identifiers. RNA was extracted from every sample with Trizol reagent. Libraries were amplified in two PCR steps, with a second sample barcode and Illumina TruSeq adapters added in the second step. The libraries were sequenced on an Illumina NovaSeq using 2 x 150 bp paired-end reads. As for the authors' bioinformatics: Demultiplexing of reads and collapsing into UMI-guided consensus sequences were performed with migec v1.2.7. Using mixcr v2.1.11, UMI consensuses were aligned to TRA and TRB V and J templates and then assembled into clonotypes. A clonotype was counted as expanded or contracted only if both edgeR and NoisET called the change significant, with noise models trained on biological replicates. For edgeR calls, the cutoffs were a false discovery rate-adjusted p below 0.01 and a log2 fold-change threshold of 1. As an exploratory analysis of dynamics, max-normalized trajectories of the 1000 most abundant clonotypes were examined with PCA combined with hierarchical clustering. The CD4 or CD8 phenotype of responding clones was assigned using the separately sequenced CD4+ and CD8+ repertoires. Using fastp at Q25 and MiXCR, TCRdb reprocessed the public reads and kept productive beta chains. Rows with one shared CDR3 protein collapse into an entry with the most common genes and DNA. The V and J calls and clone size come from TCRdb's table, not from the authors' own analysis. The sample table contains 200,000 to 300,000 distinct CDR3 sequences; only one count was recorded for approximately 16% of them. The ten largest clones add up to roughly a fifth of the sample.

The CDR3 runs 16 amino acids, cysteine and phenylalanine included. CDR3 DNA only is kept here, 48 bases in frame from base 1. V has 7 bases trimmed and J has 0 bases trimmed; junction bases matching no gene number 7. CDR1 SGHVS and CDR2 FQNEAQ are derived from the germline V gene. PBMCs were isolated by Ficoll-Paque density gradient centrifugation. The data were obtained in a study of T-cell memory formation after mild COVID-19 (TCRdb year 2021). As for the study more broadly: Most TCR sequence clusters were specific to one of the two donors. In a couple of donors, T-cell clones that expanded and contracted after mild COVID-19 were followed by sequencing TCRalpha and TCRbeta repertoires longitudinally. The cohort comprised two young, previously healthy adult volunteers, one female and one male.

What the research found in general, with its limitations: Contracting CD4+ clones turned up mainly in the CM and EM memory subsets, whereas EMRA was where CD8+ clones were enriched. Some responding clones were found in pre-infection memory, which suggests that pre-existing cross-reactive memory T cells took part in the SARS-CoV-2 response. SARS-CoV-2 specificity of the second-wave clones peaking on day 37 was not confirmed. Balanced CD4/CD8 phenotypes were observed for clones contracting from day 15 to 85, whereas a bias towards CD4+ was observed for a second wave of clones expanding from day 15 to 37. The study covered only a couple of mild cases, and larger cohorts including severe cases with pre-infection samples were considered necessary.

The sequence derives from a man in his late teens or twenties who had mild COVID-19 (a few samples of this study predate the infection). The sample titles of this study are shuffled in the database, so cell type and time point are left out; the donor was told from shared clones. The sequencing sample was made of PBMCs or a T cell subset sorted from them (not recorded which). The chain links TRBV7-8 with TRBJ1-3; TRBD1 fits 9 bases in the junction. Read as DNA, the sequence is TGTGCCAGCACCGAACAGGGGGCCGTCTCTGGAAACACCATATATTTT. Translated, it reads CASTEQGAVSGNTIYF.